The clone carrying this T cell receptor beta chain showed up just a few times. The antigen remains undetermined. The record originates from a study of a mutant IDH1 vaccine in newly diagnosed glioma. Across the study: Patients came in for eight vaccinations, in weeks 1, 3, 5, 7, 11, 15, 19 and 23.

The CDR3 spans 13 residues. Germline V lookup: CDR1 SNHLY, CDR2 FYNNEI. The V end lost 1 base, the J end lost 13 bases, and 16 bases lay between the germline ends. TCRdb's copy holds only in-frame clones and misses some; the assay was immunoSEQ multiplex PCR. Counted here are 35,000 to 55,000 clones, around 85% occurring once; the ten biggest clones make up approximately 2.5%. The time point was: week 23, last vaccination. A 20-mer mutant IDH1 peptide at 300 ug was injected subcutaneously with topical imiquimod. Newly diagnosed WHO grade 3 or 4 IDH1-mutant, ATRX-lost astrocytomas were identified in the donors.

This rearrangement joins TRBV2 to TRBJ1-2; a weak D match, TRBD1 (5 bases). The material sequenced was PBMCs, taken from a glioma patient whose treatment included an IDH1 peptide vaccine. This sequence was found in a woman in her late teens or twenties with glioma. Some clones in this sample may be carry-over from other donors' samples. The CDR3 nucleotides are TGTGCCAGCAGTGAAGGGACACTAGGGCGGGGCACCTTC. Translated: CASSEGTLGRGTF.